Listed here is a single TCR beta chain. Its antigen is unidentified. The data originate from a study of blood T cells in healthy people across ages. The overall study: The capture of about one barcoded beta molecule per two T cells was achieved by template switching. Regarding the study as a whole: Roughly linearly, TCR beta diversity per million T cells fell as age increased.

The study recruited healthy Caucasian donors from Russia who were aged about 6 to 95. Drawing of peripheral blood yielded roughly 9.8 milliliters from each donor. The length of the CDR3 is 19 residues. Trimming stripped 0 bases from V and 0 bases from J, with 18 bases between. Germline loops: CDR1 MGHRA, CDR2 YSYEKL. A second 7 to 11 cycle PCR used barcoded and J-beta primers. A single record per CDR3 protein comes from TCRdb applying MiXCR to the 5' RACE reads. The sample holds approximately 1,000,000 distinct CDR3 sequences, 40% to 45% seen once. Material: blood. This chain joins TRBV4-1 and TRBJ2-1; TRBD2 is a possible D gene (6 bases). This receptor was identified in a woman in her sixties or seventies in good health. CDR3 protein: CASSQEGIGGLSSYNEQFF. CDR3 nucleotides: TGCGCCAGCAGCCAAGAAGGTATTGGAGGGCTCAGCTCCTACAATGAGCAGTTCTTC.